Following are 10 T cell receptor beta chains from one sample sequenced in a study of blood T cell repertoires in COVID-19. The table came from immunoSEQ multiplex PCR; TCRdb's copy has only in-frame clones and leaves some out. The table lists under 45,000 clones, over 70% of them singletons. Sequenced sample: peripheral blood. The receptors shown here come from an older man with active COVID-19.

The table lists this clone with a count of one. The V call is TRBV10-2, the J call TRBJ1-5; no reliable D call. The CDR3 loop spans 12 amino acids. The germline V gene has CDR1 WSHSY and CDR2 SAAADI. Trimming took 2 bases from V and 9 from J, leaving 8 bases between them. This CDR3 reads CASSEEDSPQHF. The DNA for the CDR3 is TGCGCCAGCAGTGAGGAGGATTCGCCCCAGCATTTT.

The genes are TRBV5-6 and TRBJ1-1; D unresolved. The V gene's germline CDR1 is SGHDT and CDR2 YYEEEE. V was shortened by 4 bases and J by 1 base, with 20 bases between the two germline ends. CDR3 length: 17 residues. The CDR3 loop reads CASSLQHHTVKNTEAFF. The CDR3 bases are TGTGCCAGCAGCCTACAACACCATACAGTAAAGAACACTGAAGCTTTCTTT.

This chain connects TRBV7-9 to TRBJ2-1; D possibly corresponds to TRBD2 (6 bases). This CDR3 comprises 15 residues. Looked up from germline, CDR1 is SEHNR and CDR2 is FQNEAQ (reference sequence). V lost 6 bases and J lost 4, with 16 bases in between. In nucleotides, the CDR3 is TGTGCCAGCAGTGCCGGCGGGGTCGTGTACAATGAGCAGTTCTTC. Its protein is CASSAGGVVYNEQFF.

This sequence joins TRBV4-1 and TRBJ2-7; 8 bases line up with TRBD1. V trimming: 1 base; J trimming: 3 bases; junction bases outside the gene matches: 8. CDR3 length equals 16 residues. Germline V CDR1 and CDR2: MGHRA, YSYEKL. CDR3 amino acids: CASSQGPGTGSYEQYF. CDR3 nucleotide sequence: TGCGCCAGCAGCCAAGGCCCTGGGACAGGAAGCTACGAGCAGTACTTC.

This clone was found once. The chain uses TRBV10-3 and TRBJ2-3; 9 positions match TRBD2. J lost 4 bases, V lost 0 bases, and 2 bases had no gene match. This CDR3 has 15 residues. Looked up from germline, CDR1 is ENHRY and CDR2 is SYGVKD. Here the CDR3 reads CAISESSGSPDTQYF. CDR3 DNA: TGTGCCATCAGTGAGTCTAGCGGGAGCCCAGATACGCAGTATTTT.

The V gene is TRBV25-1, the J gene TRBJ2-2, with 7 bases matching TRBD1. The ends lost 6 bases at V and 9 bases at J; junction bases unmatched: 13. The CDR3 length is 15 residues. Germline CDR1 MGHDK, CDR2 SYGVNS. CDR3 amino acids: CASRDRGGANRELFF. In DNA, the CDR3 is TGTGCCAGCAGGGATCGAGGGGGCGCGAACCGGGAGCTGTTTTTT. The full variable domain, with the rest looked up from reference TRBV25-1 and TRBJ2-2, is EADIYQTPRYLVIGTGKKITLECSQTMGHDKMYWYQQDPGMELHLIHYSYGVNSTEKGDLSSESTVSRIRTEHFPLTLESARPSHTSQYLCASRDRGGANRELFFGEGSRLTVL.

The chain has TRBV24-1 and TRBJ1-4; tentatively, D is TRBD1 (5 bases). The V and J ends lost 5 bases and 8 bases respectively, with 14 bases between them. The length of the CDR3 is 14 residues. CDR1 and CDR2 (germline): KGHDR, SFDVKD. CDR3 loop: CATSGSAGKEKLFF. The CDR3 DNA sequence: TGTGCCACCAGTGGCTCTGCAGGGAAGGAAAAACTGTTTTTT.

The chain carries TRBV24-1 and TRBJ2-7; 9 bases agree with TRBD1. CDR3 length equals 14 residues. The germline V gene has CDR1 KGHDR and CDR2 SFDVKD. Trimming cost V 4 bases and J 5 bases; bases outside gene matches: 5. The CDR3: CATSDSGTGNEQYF. The CDR3 nucleotides are TGTGCCACCAGTGACTCCGGGACAGGGAACGAGCAGTACTTC.

The CDR3 DNA sequence: TGTGCCAGCAGTGAACCCGGACAGGGAAAATACGAGCAGTACTTC. Its protein product is CASSEPGQGKYEQYF. The chain carries TRBV25-1 and TRBJ2-7, with TRBD1 matching over 8 bases. The CDR3 spans 15 residues. Germline lookup yields CDR1 MGHDK and CDR2 SYGVNS. V lost 2 bases and J lost 4; bases outside the gene matches: 7.

This chain joins TRBV7-2 and TRBJ2-7; D unclear. Germline lookup yields CDR1 SGHTA and CDR2 FQGNSA. V lost 2 bases and J 0 bases, leaving 11 bases between the germline ends. The CDR3 totals 15 residues. In nucleotides, the CDR3 is TGTGCCAGCAGCTTACTGCCCCTGAGCTCCTACGAGCAGTACTTC. This encodes CASSLLPLSSYEQYF.